The present entry profiles one TCR beta chain with its context. The data are from a study of CD8+CD57+ T cells in acquired aplastic anemia. About the study: CD4+ and CD8+ cells, once sorted, gave DNA averaging approximately 3.4 ug. The study obtained 8.5 million to 12 million reads on average for CD4+ cells from healthy donors.

The germline gives CDR1 LNHDA, CDR2 SQIVND (reference sequence). The V end lost 3 bases, the J end lost 0 bases, and 9 bases lay between the germline ends. The CDR3 length is 15 residues. TCR beta VDJ and CDR3 were profiled, and genomic DNA was the template. TCRdb independently ran MiXCR on the reads; one entry per CDR3 protein. The data hold some 410,000 distinct CDR3 sequences, with about 70% observed a single time. The chain is built from TRBV19 and TRBJ1-5; D ambiguous. This clonotype originated in a human donor in good health, serving as a control. Sample: sorted CD4+, CD8+, or CD8+CD57+ T cells (not recorded which) from PBMCs. DNA for the CDR3: TGTGCCAGTAGTATTGCAGAGTATAGCAATCAGCCCCAGCATTTT. Its translation: CASSIAEYSNQPQHF.